This passage covers 8 T cell receptor beta chains from one sample sequenced in a study of T cells in Graves' hyperthyroidism and ophthalmopathy. TCR beta CDR3 sequences were amplified from RNA transcripts. The HTBI set primed first-round TCR CDR3 RT-PCR. Using its own MiXCR run on the multiplex PCR reads, TCRdb lists one record per CDR3 protein. The table has about 760,000 distinct CDR3 sequences, about 35% seen once. The specimen was blood. These receptors originate from a woman between 35 and 50 years old with Graves' hyperthyroidism.

The V and J genes are TRBV10-1 and TRBJ2-7, with D tentatively TRBD1 (6 bases). V was clipped by 8 bases and J by 2 bases, with 10 bases between them. This CDR3 spans 12 amino acids. Per germline, CDR1 WNHNN and CDR2 SYGVQD (reference sequence). The CDR3 reads CASGTGPYEQYF. The CDR3 DNA reads as TGCGCCAGCGGAACAGGGCCCTACGAGCAGTACTTC.

This clonotype was detected many times. The V and J genes are TRBV29-1 and TRBJ2-7; 12 nucleotides match TRBD2. With 7 bases clipped from V and 0 bases from J, the junction kept 4 bases outside the gene matches. The CDR3 has 14 residues. Per germline, CDR1 SQVTM and CDR2 ANQGSEA. The CDR3 loop is CSAATSGSSYEQYF. CDR3 nucleotides: TGCAGCGCAGCGACTAGCGGGAGCTCCTACGAGCAGTACTTC.

This clonotype was seen at least ten times. The chain joins TRBV10-3 to TRBJ1-3; D is unresolved. Germline V gene data show CDR1 as ENHRY and CDR2 as SYGVKD. This CDR3 is 13 amino acids long. V was clipped by 0 bases and J by 15 bases, with 15 bases between them. CDR3 sequence reads: CAISESIEGLRYF. In nucleotides, the CDR3 is TGTGCCATCAGTGAGTCGATCGAGGGTCTTAGATATTTT.

This clonotype showed up many times. The rearrangement joins TRBV25-1 to TRBJ1-5; D is perhaps TRBD1 (5 bases). There are 13 residues in the CDR3. Germline CDR1 MGHDK, CDR2 SYGVNS. Trimming shortened V by 3 bases and J by 4 bases, and 7 bases separated the two germline ends. CDR3 bases: TGTGCCAGCAGTGACGGGGGTAATCAGCCCCAGCATTTT. It translates to CASSDGGNQPQHF.

This clonotype was observed at least ten times. The chain employs TRBV12-3 or TRBV12-4 and TRBJ1-5; D ambiguous. CDR3 length equals 15 residues. V dropped 5 bases and J dropped 5 bases, with 16 bases sitting between them. The CDR3 is CASSGNDWADQPQHF. The CDR3 nucleotides read TGTGCCAGCAGTGGGAACGACTGGGCGGATCAGCCCCAGCATTTT.

The genes are TRBV20-1 and TRBJ2-7; 13 bases fit TRBD2. J lost 2 bases, V lost 6 bases, and 10 bases had no gene match. The V gene's germline CDR1 is DFQATT and CDR2 SNEGSKA (reference sequence). There are 16 residues in the CDR3. The DNA of the CDR3 is TGCAGTGCCACCCCTGAGGGACTAGCGGGAACCTACGAGCAGTACTTC. It yields the protein CSATPEGLAGTYEQYF.

This clonotype occurred many times. The V gene is TRBV7-2, the J gene TRBJ1-5; the D gene is possibly TRBD1 (5 bases). V was pared by 0 bases and J by 0 bases, with 6 bases between. This CDR3 is built from 15 residues. Germline CDR1 reads SGHTA; CDR2 reads FQGNSA. The CDR3 loop is CASSLAQGSNQPQHF. In nucleotides, the CDR3 is TGTGCCAGCAGCTTAGCCCAGGGTAGCAATCAGCCCCAGCATTTT.

The CDR3 region is CSARGYSGTEVNTEAFF. In DNA form, the CDR3 reads TGCAGTGCTAGAGGGTACTCCGGGACAGAAGTGAACACTGAAGCTTTCTTT. The gene calls are TRBV20-1 and TRBJ1-1; 7 positions agree with TRBD1. The CDR3 is 17 amino acids. Germline values: CDR1 DFQATT, CDR2 SNEGSKA (reference sequence). The V gene end was trimmed by 1 base and the J gene end by 0 bases; junction bases not matched to a gene: 11.